The 3 T cell receptor beta chains presented below share a single source sample, sequenced in a study of blood T cell repertoires in COVID-19. The protocol was immunoSEQ multiplex PCR, while the TCRdb copy is restricted to in-frame clones and leaves out a portion. Here the sample spans about 34,000 clones, about 80% being singletons. Sequences were obtained from peripheral blood. All receptors derive from a woman aged 70-85 years with acute or convalescent COVID-19.

The chain employs TRBV5-6 and TRBJ2-3, with a weak D call TRBD2 (5 bases). The CDR3 extends over 14 amino acids. V lost 3 bases, J lost 4 bases, and 12 bases lay in between. Germline lookup yields CDR1 SGHDT and CDR2 YYEEEE. CDR3 nucleotide sequence: TGTGCCAGCAGCTCCGCTAGCAGAGCAGATACGCAGTATTTT. Translation gives CASSSASRADTQYF.

The rearrangement links TRBV27 to TRBJ2-7; 8 positions agree with TRBD1. The trim removed 1 base at V and 4 bases at J, leaving 12 bases unmatched. The length of the CDR3 is 17 residues. CDR1 is MNHEY, CDR2 SMNVEV, per germline (reference sequence). CDR3 DNA sequence: TGTGCCAGCAGTTTATGGTCCCTTCCGGGACAGGAGTACGAGCAGTACTTC. This encodes CASSLWSLPGQEYEQYF.

This chain joins TRBV5-1 and TRBJ2-1; 8 positions agree with TRBD1. This CDR3 is 15 amino acids long. In germline, CDR1 is SGHRS, CDR2 YFSETQ. The J segment lost 2 bases and the V segment lost 0 bases, leaving 1 base of the junction unmatched. The CDR3 loop is CASSLEQGAYNEQFF. In DNA, the CDR3 is TGCGCCAGCAGCTTGGAACAGGGGGCCTACAATGAGCAGTTCTTC.